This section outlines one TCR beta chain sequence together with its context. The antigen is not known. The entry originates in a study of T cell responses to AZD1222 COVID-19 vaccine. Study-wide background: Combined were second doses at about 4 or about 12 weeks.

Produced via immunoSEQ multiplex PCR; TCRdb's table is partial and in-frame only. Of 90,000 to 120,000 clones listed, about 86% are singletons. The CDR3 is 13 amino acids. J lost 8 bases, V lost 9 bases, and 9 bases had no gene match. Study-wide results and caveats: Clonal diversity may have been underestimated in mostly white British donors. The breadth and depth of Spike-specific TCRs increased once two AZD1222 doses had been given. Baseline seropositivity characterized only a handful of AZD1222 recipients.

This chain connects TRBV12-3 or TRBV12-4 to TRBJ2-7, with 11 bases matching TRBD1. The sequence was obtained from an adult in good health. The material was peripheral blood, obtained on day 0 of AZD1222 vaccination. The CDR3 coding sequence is TGTGCCAGTATGGACAGGGGGCTGGACAAGCAGTACTTC. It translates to CASMDRGLDKQYF.